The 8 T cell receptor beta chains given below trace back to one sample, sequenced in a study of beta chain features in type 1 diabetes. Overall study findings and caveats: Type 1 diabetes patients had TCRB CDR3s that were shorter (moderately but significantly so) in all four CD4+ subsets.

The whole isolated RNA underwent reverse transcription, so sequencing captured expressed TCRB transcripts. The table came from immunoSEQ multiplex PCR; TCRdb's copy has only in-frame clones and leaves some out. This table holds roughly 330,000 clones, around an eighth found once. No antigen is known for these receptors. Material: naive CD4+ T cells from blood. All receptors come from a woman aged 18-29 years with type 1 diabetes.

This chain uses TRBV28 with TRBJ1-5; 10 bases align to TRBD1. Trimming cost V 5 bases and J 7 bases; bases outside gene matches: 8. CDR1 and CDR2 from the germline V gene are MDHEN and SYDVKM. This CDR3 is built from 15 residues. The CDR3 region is CASSPRQGASQPQHF. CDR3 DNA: TGTGCCAGCAGTCCCCGACAGGGGGCGAGCCAGCCCCAGCATTTT.

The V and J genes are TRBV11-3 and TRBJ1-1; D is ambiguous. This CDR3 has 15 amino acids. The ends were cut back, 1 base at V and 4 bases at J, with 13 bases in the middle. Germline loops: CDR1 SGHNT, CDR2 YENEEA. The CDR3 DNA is TGTGCCAGCAGCTTAGCTTCCCTGTCGGGCACTGAAGCTTTCTTT. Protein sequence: CASSLASLSGTEAFF.

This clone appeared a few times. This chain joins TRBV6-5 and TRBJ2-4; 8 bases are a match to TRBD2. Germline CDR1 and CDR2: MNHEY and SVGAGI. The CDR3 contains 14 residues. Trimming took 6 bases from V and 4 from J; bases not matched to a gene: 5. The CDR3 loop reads CASRPGLVKNIQYF. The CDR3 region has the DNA TGTGCCAGCAGACCGGGACTAGTTAAAAACATTCAGTACTTC.

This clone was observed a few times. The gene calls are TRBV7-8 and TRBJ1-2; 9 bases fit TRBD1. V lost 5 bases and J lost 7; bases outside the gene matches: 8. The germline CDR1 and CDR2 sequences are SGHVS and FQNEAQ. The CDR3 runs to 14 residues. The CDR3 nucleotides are TGTGCCAGCAGCCACCGGGACAGGGATTCTGGCTACACCTTC. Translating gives CASSHRDRDSGYTF.

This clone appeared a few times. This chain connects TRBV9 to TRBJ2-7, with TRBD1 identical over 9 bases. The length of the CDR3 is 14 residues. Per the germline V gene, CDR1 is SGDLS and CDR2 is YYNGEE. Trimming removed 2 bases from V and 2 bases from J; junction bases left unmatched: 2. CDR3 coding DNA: TGTGCCAGCAGCGTGACAGGGGGAGCCTACGAGCAGTACTTC. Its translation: CASSVTGGAYEQYF.

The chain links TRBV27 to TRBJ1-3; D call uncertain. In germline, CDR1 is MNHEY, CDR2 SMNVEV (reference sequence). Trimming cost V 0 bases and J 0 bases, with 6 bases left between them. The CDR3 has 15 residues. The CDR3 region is CASSLSGLSGNTIYF. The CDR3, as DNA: TGTGCCAGCAGTTTATCAGGACTCTCTGGAAACACCATATATTTT.

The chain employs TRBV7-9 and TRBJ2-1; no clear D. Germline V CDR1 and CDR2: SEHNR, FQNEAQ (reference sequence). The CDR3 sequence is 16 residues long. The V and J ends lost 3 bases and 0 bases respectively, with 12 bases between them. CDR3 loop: CASSFATASSYNEQFF. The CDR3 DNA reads TGTGCCAGCAGCTTCGCGACTGCCAGCTCCTACAATGAGCAGTTCTTC.

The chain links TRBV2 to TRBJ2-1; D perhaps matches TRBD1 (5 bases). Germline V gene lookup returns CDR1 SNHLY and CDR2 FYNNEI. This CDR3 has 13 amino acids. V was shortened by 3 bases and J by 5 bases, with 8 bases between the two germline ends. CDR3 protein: CASSDQQDNEQFF. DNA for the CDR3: TGTGCCAGCAGTGATCAACAGGACAATGAGCAGTTCTTC.